The rows below give T cell receptor beta chains drawn from one sample of a study of shared clonotypes between healthy human individuals. Clones were sequenced by immunoSEQ multiplex PCR, and TCRdb holds only the in-frame ones, with some missing. The sample lists about 2.1 million clones; 80% to 95% were seen once. Source material: naive CD8+ T cells from PBMCs. Receptors were obtained from a man between 18 and 29 years old in good health. Some clones in this sample may be carry-over from other donors' samples. Both conserved end residues are trimmed from each CDR3.

v_call	cdr3_aa
TRBV28	ASSLGDRGPWGNQPQH
TRBV20-1	SARGGYT
TRBV15	ATSSEGRLTEQY
TRBV28	AIGQGAGQPQH
TRBV5-1	ASSLATRSTEAF
TRBV6-5	ASSYSSGWGTEAF
TRBV5-4	ASSLAGQGAPSYGYT
TRBV15	ATSLSQAEKLF
TRBV4-1	ASSLTGTSGRAYEQY
TRBV28	ASSPRTYYNEQF
TRBV4-1	ASSQEPVREQY
TRBV28	ASSLGGRAEQY
TRBV28	ASSHLRTSISYEQY
TRBV21-1	ASPDAVAGY
TRBV6-5	ASIRDIASNQPQH
TRBV28	ASSFGTGNQPQH
TRBV4-2	ASSQEEGLSYEQY
TRBV28	ASTPTGGNVYNEQF
TRBV7-8	ASSLDRGNEKLF
TRBV13	ASSPAPSYEQY
TRBV5-6	ASSGWTGGNYGYT
TRBV14	ASSQGRGQGYEQY
TRBV7-3	ASSLGFGVNTEAF
TRBV18	ASSPGPENNQPQH
TRBV10-3	AISETGTGNTEAF
TRBV15	ATSLQGEQY
TRBV15	ATRASWILAGDETQY
TRBV7-2	ASSSRRSSYNEQF
TRBV4-2	ASSDLPGSTEAF
TRBV28	ASSLSVRTLTGELF
TRBV9	ASSGIPLSGNTIY
TRBV4-1	ASSQDPWRNTEAF
TRBV2	ASGRTSGMETQY
TRBV4-1	ASSQVGDGNTIY
TRBV7-9	ASSSAHREVYGYT
TRBV27	ASSLSEGNTEAF
TRBV4-1	ASSQKDSHNSPLH
TRBV29-1	SDGLGNTEAF